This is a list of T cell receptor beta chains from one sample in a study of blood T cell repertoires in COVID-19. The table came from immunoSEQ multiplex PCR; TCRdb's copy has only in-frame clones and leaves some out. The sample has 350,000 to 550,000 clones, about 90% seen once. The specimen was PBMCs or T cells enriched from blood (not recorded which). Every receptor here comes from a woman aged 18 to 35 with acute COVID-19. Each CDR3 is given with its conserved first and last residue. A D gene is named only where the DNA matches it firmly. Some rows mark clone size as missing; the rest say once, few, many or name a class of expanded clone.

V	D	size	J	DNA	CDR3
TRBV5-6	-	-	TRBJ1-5	TGTGCCAGCAGCTTCAGGGGCTTTTTCGGCAATCAGCCCCAGCATTTT	CASSFRGFFGNQPQHF
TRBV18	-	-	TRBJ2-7	TGTGCCAGCTCACCAGTATCACAGCTCTACGAGCAGTACTTC	CASSPVSQLYEQYF
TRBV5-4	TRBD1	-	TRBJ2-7	TGTGCCAGCAGAGCCGGGGACAGACCTCCCTACGAGCAGTACTTC	CASRAGDRPPYEQYF
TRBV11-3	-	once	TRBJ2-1	TGTGCCAGCAGCTTCACCCAGGGGTCCTACAATGAGCAGTTCTTC	CASSFTQGSYNEQFF
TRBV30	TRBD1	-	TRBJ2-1	TGTGCCTGGAGCGGGACAGGGAGGGAGCAGTTCTTC	CAWSGTGREQFF
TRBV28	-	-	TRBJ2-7	TGTGCCAGCAGTCCATCCAACAGGCGTCGCTCCTACGAGCAGTACTTC	CASSPSNRRRSYEQYF
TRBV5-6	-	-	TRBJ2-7	TGTGCCAGCACCTGGACCGAGAGGGCTCCCTACGAGCAGTACTTC	CASTWTERAPYEQYF
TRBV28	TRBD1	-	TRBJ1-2	TGTGCCAGCAGTACAATACCCGCAGGGGGCCCCAACTATGGCTACACCTTC	CASSTIPAGGPNYGYTF
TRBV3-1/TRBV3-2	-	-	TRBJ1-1	TGTGCCAGCAGCCCAAGGCAGGGTTGGTATATACGGACTGAAGCTTTCTTT	CASSPRQGWYIRTEAFF
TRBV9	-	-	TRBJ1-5	TGTGCCAGCAGCGTAGAAACAGGAGACAATCAGCCCCAGCATTTT	CASSVETGDNQPQHF
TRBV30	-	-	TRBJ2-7	TGTGCCTCTCGGACAAGGAGCTCCTACGAGCAGTACTTC	CASRTRSSYEQYF
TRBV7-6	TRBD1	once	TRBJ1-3	TGTGCCAGCAGCTTAGCAAAGGACAGGTCTGGAAACACCATATATTTT	CASSLAKDRSGNTIYF
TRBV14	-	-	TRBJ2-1	TGTGCCAGCAGCCGGACTGTTAGCTCCTACAATGAGCAGTTCTTC	CASSRTVSSYNEQFF
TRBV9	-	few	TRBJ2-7	TGTGCCAGCAGTGGTGGCTTTTCCTCCTACGAGCAGTACTTC	CASSGGFSSYEQYF
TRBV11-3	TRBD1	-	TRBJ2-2	TGTGCCAGCAGCTTACAGTGGGTTGGACAGGGGTTGACCGGGGAGCTGTTTTTT	CASSLQWVGQGLTGELFF
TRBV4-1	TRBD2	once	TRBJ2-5	TGCGCCAGCAGCCCGCCTGGGTCAGCGGGGGCGCATCAAGAGACCCAGTACTTC	CASSPPGSAGAHQETQYF
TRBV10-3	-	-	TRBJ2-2	TGTGCCATGCGGTGGAGTGACACCGGGGAGCTGTTTTTT	CAMRWSDTGELFF
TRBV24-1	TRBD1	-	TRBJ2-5	TGTGCCACCAGTGAGGGGGGACAGGGAGAGACCCAGTACTTC	CATSEGGQGETQYF
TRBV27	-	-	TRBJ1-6	TGTGCCAGCGGATGGACAGCCTATAATTCACCCCTCCACTTT	CASGWTAYNSPLHF
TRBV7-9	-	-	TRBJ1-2	TGTGCCAGCAGCCAGGGACATTTACCTAACTATGGCTACACCTTC	CASSQGHLPNYGYTF
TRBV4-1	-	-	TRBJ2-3	TGCGCCAGCACCGAGATACCAGTAGGCGGGACAGATACGCAGTATTTT	CASTEIPVGGTDTQYF
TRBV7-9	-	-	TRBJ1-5	TGTGCCAGCAGTCACACAGGTCCCCCAAGCAATCAGCCCCAGCATTTT	CASSHTGPPSNQPQHF
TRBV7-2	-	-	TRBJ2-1	TGTGCCAGCAGCCCGAGTATTGAGCAGTTCTTC	CASSPSIEQFF
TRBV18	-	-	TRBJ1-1	TGTGCCAGCTCACCACCGGGACATCCGAACACTGAAGCTTTCTTT	CASSPPGHPNTEAFF
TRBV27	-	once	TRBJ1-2	TGTGCCAGCAGTTTGGCCCCCGGAGGGGTGATGCTGAGCGGCTACACCTTC	CASSLAPGGVMLSGYTF
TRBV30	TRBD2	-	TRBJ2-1	TGTGCCTGGAGCGTGGGACTAGCGGGATCCTACAATGAGCAGTTCTTC	CAWSVGLAGSYNEQFF
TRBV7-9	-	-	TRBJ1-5	TGTGCCAGCAGCTTAGCTAGTCAGCCCCAGCATTTT	CASSLASQPQHF
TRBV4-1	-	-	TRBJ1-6	TGCGCCAGCAGCCAAGATCAGGGCGACAATTCACCCCTCCACTTT	CASSQDQGDNSPLHF
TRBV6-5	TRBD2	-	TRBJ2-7	TGTGCCAGCAGTTACCGGACTAGTGACTACGAGCAGTACTTC	CASSYRTSDYEQYF
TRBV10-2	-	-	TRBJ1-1	TGCGCCAGCAGTGAGACAGGGAATGAGAACACTGAAGCTTTCTTT	CASSETGNENTEAFF
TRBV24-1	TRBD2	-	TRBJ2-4	TGTGCCACCAGTGAGAGGGGACTAAGGGACATTCAGTACTTC	CATSERGLRDIQYF
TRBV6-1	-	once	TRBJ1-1	TGTGCCAGCAGTTATAGCCGGTCAAACACTGAAGCTTTCTTT	CASSYSRSNTEAFF
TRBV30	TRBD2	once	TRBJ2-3	TGTGCCTGGAGTGCCTCTAGCGGTACGCAGTATTTT	CAWSASSGTQYF
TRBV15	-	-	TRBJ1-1	TGTGCCACCAGCACCCGGCCGGAGGTGCACACTGAAGCTTTCTTT	CATSTRPEVHTEAFF
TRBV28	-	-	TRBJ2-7	TGTGCCAGCAGTGGACAGTTAGACTACGAGCAGTACTTC	CASSGQLDYEQYF
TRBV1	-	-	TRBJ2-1	TGCACCAGCCGGGGTAGCGCTTCCTACAATGAGCAGTTCTTC	CTSRGSASYNEQFF
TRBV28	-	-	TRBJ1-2	TGTGCCAGCAGTACCGGGTCAGAGTATGGCTACACCTTC	CASSTGSEYGYTF
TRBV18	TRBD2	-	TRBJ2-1	TGTGCCAGTTCGGGAGGGGTCCACAATGAGCAGTTCTTC	CASSGGVHNEQFF
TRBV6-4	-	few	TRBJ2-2	TGTGCCAGCAGTGTGGGGGGCACCGGGGAGCTGTTTTTT	CASSVGGTGELFF
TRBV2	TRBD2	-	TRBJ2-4	TGTGCCAGCAGTGGGGCGGCCAGCGGGGATGCTGTGGCCAAAAACATTCAGTACTTC	CASSGAASGDAVAKNIQYF
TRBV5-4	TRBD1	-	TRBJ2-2	TGTGCCAGCAGTACAGGGGCTCCGAACACCGGGGAGCTGTTTTTT	CASSTGAPNTGELFF
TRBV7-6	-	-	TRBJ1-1	TGTGCCAGCAGCCAAAGGTCGGCAGGGATGAACACTGAAGCTTTCTTT	CASSQRSAGMNTEAFF
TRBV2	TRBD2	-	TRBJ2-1	TGTGCCAGCAGTGATTCCAGCGGGAGGCGCAATGAGCAGTTCTTC	CASSDSSGRRNEQFF
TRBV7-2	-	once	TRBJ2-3	TGTGCCAGCAGCTTTAAGACGGGAGATACGCAGTATTTT	CASSFKTGDTQYF
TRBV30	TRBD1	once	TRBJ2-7	TGTGCCTGGACCCCTCCTCTTGGACAGGGTCTATACGAGCAGTACTTC	CAWTPPLGQGLYEQYF
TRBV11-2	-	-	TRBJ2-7	TGTGCCAGCAGCCCCGGACAGATCGGGGTTGGACTTGGGGGTGGCGAGCAGTACTTC	CASSPGQIGVGLGGGEQYF
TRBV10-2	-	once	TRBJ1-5	TGCGCCAGCATGTCCGACAGGTGGGCGATAAATCAGCCCCAGCATTTT	CASMSDRWAINQPQHF
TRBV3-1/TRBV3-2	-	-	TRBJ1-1	TGTGCCAGCAGCCAAGATCTCGCGGGCAGGCGATCTGATGCTTTCTTT	CASSQDLAGRRSDAFF
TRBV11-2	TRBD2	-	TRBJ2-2	TGTGCCAGCAGCTTAGAGGTTAGCGGGACTAGCGTCGGCGGGGAGCTGTTTTTT	CASSLEVSGTSVGGELFF
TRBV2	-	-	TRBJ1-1	TGTGCCAGCAGTGAATCGGGATACACTGAAGCTTTCTTT	CASSESGYTEAFF
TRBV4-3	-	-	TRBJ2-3	TGCGCCAGCAGCCAAGATTCAGCGGGCCTCACAGATACGCAGTATTTT	CASSQDSAGLTDTQYF
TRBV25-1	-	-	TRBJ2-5	TGTGCCAGCAGTCTAAATCTCAAAGAGACCCAGTACTTC	CASSLNLKETQYF
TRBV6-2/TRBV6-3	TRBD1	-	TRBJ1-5	TGTGCCAGCAGTCCGGGACAGGGGTTCGAAAGCAATCAGCCCCAGCATTTT	CASSPGQGFESNQPQHF
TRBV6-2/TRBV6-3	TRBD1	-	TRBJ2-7	TGTGCCAGCAGTTACTCACAGGGGGAAAGCTACGAGCAGTACTTC	CASSYSQGESYEQYF
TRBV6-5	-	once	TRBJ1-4	TGTGCCAGCAGCAGCCCTGGACAGTCGAATGAAAAACTGTTTTTT	CASSSPGQSNEKLFF